A single sample is the source of the 7 T cell receptor beta chains below, sequenced in a study of blood T cell repertoires in COVID-19. The table came from immunoSEQ multiplex PCR; TCRdb's copy has only in-frame clones and leaves some out. The top ten clones hold about 1.7% of a sample with about 400,000 clones, roughly 90% of them seen once. Sequencing was done on a sample of PBMCs or T cells enriched from blood (not recorded which). The receptors derive from a woman under 40 who had recovered from COVID-19.

The chain joins TRBV19 to TRBJ1-1, with 11 bases matching TRBD1. The CDR3 has 14 residues. J gave up 7 bases and V 5 bases, and 6 bases lay outside the gene matches. The germline CDR1 and CDR2 sequences are LNHDA and SQIVND (reference sequence). The CDR3 loop is CASSPPDRGREAFF. The CDR3, as DNA: TGTGCCAGTAGTCCCCCGGACAGGGGGCGTGAAGCTTTCTTT.

This clone was detected only once. Other DNA sequences in the same sample also yield this CDR3. This rearrangement joins TRBV18 to TRBJ2-3, with D perhaps matching TRBD2 (6 bases). The CDR3 runs 12 residues. With 2 bases removed from V and 6 bases from J, the gap between germline ends came to 6 bases. The V gene's germline CDR1 is KGHSH and CDR2 LQKENI. The CDR3 nucleotides are TGTGCCAGCTCACCAGGGGGGGATACGCAGTATTTT. This encodes CASSPGGDTQYF. The full variable domain, rest sourced from reference TRBV18 and TRBJ2-3, is NAGVMQNPRHLVRRRGQEARLRCSPMKGHSHVYWYRQLPEEGLKFMVYLQKENIIDESGMPKERFSAEFPKEGPSILRIQQVVRGDSAAYFCASSPGGDTQYFGPGTRLTVL.

The CDR3 nucleotides are TGTGCCACCAGCAGAGTCGGCGAGGGCTGGGGACTAGCAATCAATGAGCAGTTCTTC. As protein: CATSRVGEGWGLAINEQFF. The genes are TRBV15 and TRBJ2-1, with 9 positions matching TRBD2. With 1 base clipped from V and 6 bases from J, the junction kept 16 bases outside the gene matches. This CDR3 has 19 amino acids. The V gene's germline CDR1 is LNHNV and CDR2 YYDKDF (reference sequence).

The V gene is TRBV4-2, the J gene TRBJ1-4; the match to TRBD1 covers 7 bases. The junction had 6 bases not matched to a gene; V was cut back by 0 bases and J by 5 bases. CDR1 and CDR2 (germline): LGHNA, YNFKEQ. The CDR3 runs 16 residues. Here the CDR3 DNA reads TGTGCCAGCAGCCAAGATCCGAGACAGGGAAATGAAAAACTGTTTTTT. It codes for CASSQDPRQGNEKLFF.

This clone has just a few counts. The chain couples TRBV28 to TRBJ1-2, with D possibly TRBD1 on 5 matching bases. CDR1 and CDR2 from the germline V gene are MDHEN and SYDVKM. This CDR3 comprises 13 residues. V gave up 4 bases and J gave up 4 bases, with 10 bases separating them. The CDR3: CASSSGWSYGYTF. The CDR3 region has the DNA TGTGCCAGCAGTTCAGGGTGGAGCTATGGCTACACCTTC.

The chain recombines TRBV15 with TRBJ1-1; D is unresolved. The germline CDR1 and CDR2 sequences are LNHNV and YYDKDF (reference sequence). Trimming removed 0 bases from V and 0 bases from J, with 8 bases in between. CDR3 length: 15 amino acids. Here the CDR3 DNA reads TGTGCCACCAGCAGAGAGAGAGGCGTGAACACTGAAGCTTTCTTT. It encodes CATSRERGVNTEAFF.

The chain joins TRBV9 to TRBJ1-3; TRBD1 matches 8 bases. The ends lost 4 bases at V and 4 bases at J; junction bases unmatched: 4. The CDR3 has 14 residues. Germline-derived CDR1 and CDR2 are SGDLS and YYNGEE. Written as DNA, the CDR3 is TGTGCCAGCAGCCTGGGGACAGGAGGAAACACCATATATTTT. Amino acid sequence: CASSLGTGGNTIYF. The entire variable domain, with the rest obtained from reference TRBV9 and TRBJ1-3, is as follows: DSGVTQTPKHLITATGQRVTLRCSPRSGDLSVYWYQQSLDQGLQFLIQYYNGEERAKGNILERFSAQQFPDLHSELNLSSLELGDSALYFCASSLGTGGNTIYFGEGSWLTVV.